This is a list of T cell receptor beta chains from one sample in a study of cytomegalovirus exposure and HLA in healthy donors. TCRdb's copy holds only in-frame clones and misses some; the assay was immunoSEQ multiplex PCR. The sample shows over 100,000 clones, more than 75% of them seen only once. The source material was PBMCs. Receptors were obtained from a female donor in good health and CMV-seronegative. CDR3s leave out the opening cysteine and the closing phenylalanine or tryptophan.

CDR3aa: ASSQGGAGVLGEQY; v_gene: TRBV4-2
CDR3aa: ASSVGLAPNYNEQF; v_gene: TRBV19
CDR3aa: ASSFGARTGGLDTQY; v_gene: TRBV28
CDR3aa: ASSRGTGDYGYT; v_gene: TRBV27
CDR3aa: ASSSGPGIEQY; v_gene: TRBV19
CDR3aa: ASSSLPGNTGELF; v_gene: TRBV7-2
CDR3aa: ASSSQTEIYGYT; v_gene: TRBV6-5
CDR3aa: ASSQRLMNTEAF; v_gene: TRBV4-1
CDR3aa: ASSVGTSGVSYEQY; v_gene: TRBV7-6
CDR3aa: VSSPRDREAF; v_gene: TRBV18
CDR3aa: ASKDSRGSYNEQF; v_gene: TRBV19
CDR3aa: SVRTGHNTGELF; v_gene: TRBV29-1